Below are 16 T cell receptor beta chains sequenced from a single sample in a study of T cells in Graves' hyperthyroidism and ophthalmopathy. Amplification targeted TCR beta CDR3 regions from RNA transcripts. Primed by the HTBI set, a first-round RT-PCR was run on the TCR CDR3. TCRdb reprocessed the multiplex PCR reads with MiXCR, giving one entry per CDR3 protein. Of hundreds of thousands of distinct CDR3 sequences listed, about 15% are singletons. Material: blood. These receptors originate from a young man with Graves' ophthalmopathy.

V gene TRBV6-1 combines with J gene TRBJ2-7, with D perhaps being TRBD1 or TRBD2 (5 bases each). V was trimmed by 8 bases and J by 2 bases, leaving 16 bases between them. Per germline, CDR1 MNHNS and CDR2 SASEGT. This CDR3 is 14 amino acids long. Written as DNA, the CDR3 is TGTGCCAGCGGGGGAGCCTTTATAACCTACGAGCAGTACTTC. Translating gives CASGGAFITYEQYF.

This clonotype has a count of ten or more. The chain uses TRBV27 and TRBJ2-7; possibly TRBD2 for D (5 bases). The V end lost 7 bases, the J end lost 2 bases, and 18 bases lay between the germline ends. This CDR3 has 15 residues. Germline CDR1 is MNHEY and CDR2 is SMNVEV (reference sequence). CDR3 protein: CASTRGGVGTYEQYF. The CDR3 DNA is TGTGCCAGCACCCGAGGTGGTGTCGGGACCTACGAGCAGTACTTC.

This clonotype was seen ten or more times. The CDR3: CASSQDPGAVNEKLFF. The CDR3 region has the DNA TGTGCCAGCAGCCAAGATCCGGGGGCTGTTAATGAAAAACTGTTTTTT. The chain combines TRBV3-1 with TRBJ1-4; possible D gene TRBD1, 6 bases. Germline loops: CDR1 LGHDT, CDR2 YNNKEL (reference sequence). CDR3 length equals 16 residues. Deletions cut 0 bases from V and 4 bases from J, with 12 bases between.

The sample holds a few counts of this clonotype. The chain carries TRBV6-1 and TRBJ1-1, with D unresolved. CDR1 is MNHNS and CDR2 is SASEGT in the germline V gene. CDR3 length: 14 amino acids. V lost 5 bases to trimming and J lost 1 base, with 11 bases between them. CDR3 bases: TGTGCCAGCAGTTTTTACCGGACGAACACTGAAGCTTTCTTT. It encodes CASSFYRTNTEAFF.

This clonotype was detected ten times or more. CDR3 sequence: CASSLNPGLEVQYEQFF. Written as DNA, the CDR3 is TGTGCCAGCAGCTTGAACCCGGGACTTGAAGTACAATATGAGCAGTTCTTC. The V gene is TRBV7-3, the J gene TRBJ2-1; a weak D match, TRBD2 (6 bases). The V and J ends lost 3 bases and 8 bases respectively, with 23 bases between them. This CDR3 has 17 residues. From germline, CDR1 is SGHTA and CDR2 FQGTGA.

This chain connects TRBV20-1 to TRBJ2-7; D is ambiguous. Germline V lookup: CDR1 DFQATT, CDR2 SNEGSKA (reference sequence). The V end lost 0 bases, the J end lost 1 base, and 13 bases lay between the germline ends. The CDR3 has 15 residues. This CDR3 is CSARDPLHVSYEQYF. The DNA for the CDR3 is TGCAGTGCTAGAGACCCCTTACACGTTTCCTACGAGCAGTACTTC.

This clonotype has a handful of counts. This sequence joins TRBV6-4 and TRBJ1-2; D is possibly TRBD1 (6 bases). Germline lookup yields CDR1 MRHNA and CDR2 SNTAGT. The CDR3 spans 13 residues. V lost 2 bases, J lost 9 bases, and 13 bases lay in between. The CDR3 loop is CASSDITGKSYTF. DNA for the CDR3: TGTGCCAGCAGTGACATAACAGGGAAGAGCTACACCTTC.

This clonotype was seen ten or more times. This chain uses TRBV3-1 with TRBJ1-3, with TRBD1 matching over 7 bases. V gave up 4 bases and J gave up 3 bases; unmatched junction bases: 3. The CDR3 contains 14 residues. Germline CDR1 is LGHDT and CDR2 is YNNKEL (reference sequence). CDR3 sequence reads: CASSLQGIGNTIYF. The CDR3 coding sequence is TGTGCCAGCAGCCTACAGGGGATTGGAAACACCATATATTTT.

The chain uses TRBV30 and TRBJ1-1; D remains unclear. The CDR3 contains 13 residues. Trimming pared 4 bases from V and 0 bases from J, leaving 9 bases between. CDR1 is GTSNPN and CDR2 is SVGIG in the germline V gene (reference sequence). CDR3 sequence (DNA): TGTGCCTGGACAGGCCAAGTGAACACTGAAGCTTTCTTT. Translated: CAWTGQVNTEAFF.

This clonotype was recorded many times. This chain uses TRBV29-1 with TRBJ1-1; the D is unclear. CDR1 is SQVTM, CDR2 ANQGSEA, per germline. This CDR3 spans 12 amino acids. The V gene lost 3 bases and the J gene lost 0 bases, with 5 bases spanning the gap. The CDR3 nucleotides read TGCAGCGTTGACAAGGTGAACACTGAAGCTTTCTTT. It translates to CSVDKVNTEAFF.

This clonotype was seen repeatedly, ten times or more. The rearrangement links TRBV27 to TRBJ2-7, with 9 bases fitting TRBD1. This CDR3 has 15 amino acids. V lost 7 bases, J lost 3 bases, and 10 bases stayed unmatched. CDR1 and CDR2 from the germline V gene are MNHEY and SMNVEV (reference sequence). The CDR3 DNA reads as TGTGCCAGCACTGCACTGGGACAGGGAATCTACGAGCAGTACTTC. Amino acid sequence: CASTALGQGIYEQYF.

On this clonotype: A much bigger clone sits one base away, suggesting this may be a read error. CDR3 in amino acids: CASSLAADRRYGNTIYF. The CDR3 nucleotides read TGTGCCAGCAGCTTAGCCGCTGACAGGAGGTATGGAAACACCATATATTTT. The chain has TRBV7-2 and TRBJ1-3; D may be TRBD1 (6 bases). Germline assignment: CDR1 SGHTA and CDR2 FQGNSA. This CDR3 is built from 17 residues. Trimming took 0 bases from V and 3 from J, leaving 15 bases between them. The whole variable domain, remainder taken from reference TRBV7-2 and TRBJ1-3, is GAGVSQSPSNKVTEKGKDVELRCDPISGHTALYWYRQSLGQGLEFLIYFQGNSAPDKSGLPSDRFSAERTGGSVSTLTIQRTQQEDSAVYLCASSLAADRRYGNTIYFGEGSWLTVV.

This clonotype was seen many times. This chain links TRBV18 with TRBJ1-2; 8 nucleotides agree with TRBD1. V gave up 5 bases and J gave up 8 bases; unmatched junction bases: 10. CDR1 and CDR2 (germline): KGHSH, LQKENI. CDR3 length: 14 residues. The CDR3 DNA reads as TGTGCCAGCTCAAATGACGACAGGGGAGGCGGCTACACCTTC. Translating it yields CASSNDDRGGGYTF.

The chain carries TRBV9 and TRBJ1-1; D possibly corresponds to TRBD1 (5 bases). Per germline, CDR1 SGDLS and CDR2 YYNGEE. There are 14 residues in the CDR3. The V end lost 0 bases, the J end lost 1 base, and 7 bases lay between the germline ends. For the CDR3, the DNA is TGTGCCAGCAGCGTAGAAACAGGGAACACTGAAGCTTTCTTT. Translating it yields CASSVETGNTEAFF.

This chain links TRBV2 with TRBJ1-1, with 8 nucleotides matching TRBD1. With 5 bases clipped from V and 0 bases from J, the junction kept 5 bases outside the gene matches. The CDR3 is 15 amino acids. Germline V lookup: CDR1 SNHLY, CDR2 FYNNEI. This CDR3 is CASSKQGAMNTEAFF. The DNA for the CDR3 is TGTGCCAGCAGTAAGCAGGGGGCGATGAACACTGAAGCTTTCTTT.

This clonotype showed up many times. This sequence joins TRBV15 and TRBJ2-3; perhaps D is TRBD1 or TRBD2 (5 bases each). The CDR3 has 16 amino acids. Germline V gene sequence: CDR1 LNHNV, CDR2 YYDKDF (reference sequence). The V and J ends lost 2 bases and 0 bases respectively, with 12 bases between them. The CDR3 nucleotides are TGTGCCACCAGCAGACCCGGGACGACTAGCACAGATACGCAGTATTTT. The encoded protein is CATSRPGTTSTDTQYF.